The sequence of this T cell receptor beta chain was determined in a study of T cell responses to AZD1222 COVID-19 vaccine (TCRdb year 2021). For context, the study as a whole: TCR sequencing was performed for 230 to 250 trial participants, of whom 200 to 210 were given two doses of AZD1222 and around 26 were given two doses of MenACWY control vaccine. Trial participants were enrolled into age subgroups of 18-55, 56-69 and 70-plus years, which contained around 140, 26 and 57 TCR-sequenced participants, respectively. Study-wide findings and limitations: Epitopes outside the regions mutated in the B.1.351 and B.1.1.7 variants were reportedly recognized by nearly half of the unique spike-specific TCRs. Most participants were white British and females outnumbered males, and the authors suggested that clonal diversity may have been underestimated. The whole spike protein was spanned by vaccine-associated CD4 TCRs, and dominant responses were seen in regions 160-218 and 743-854. Because no day 14 peak-response samples were available, repertoires were characterized only after the peak T cell response. Conclusions about previously exposed vaccinees were limited because only six or seven AZD1222 recipients were SARS-CoV-2 seropositive at baseline. In the small 56-69-year group, the increase in depth fell short of significance, most likely because of low power. Spike-specific TCR breadth and depth rose significantly after two AZD1222 doses compared with day 0 and with MenACWY recipients.

The CDR3 regions of human TCRbeta chains were analyzed by immunosequencing. Per the authors' processing: Repertoire TCRs were checked for matches against a reference library of SARS-CoV-2-specific TCRs that had been generated using the MIRA antigen-specificity platform. Breadth was defined as the fraction of unique TCRs that were SARS-CoV-2-associated. Depth was defined as the fraction of total T cells that were SARS-CoV-2-associated. Using the MIRA data, each spike-specific TCR was mapped to the spike region that the TCR reacts to and placed in a CD4 or CD8 class. Log10-transformed breadth and depth values were compared by one-way ANOVA with Sidak's multiple comparisons tests. What TCRdb holds here is the immuneACCESS table cut down to in-frame rearrangements. Part of the clones is not present; checked against another copy, under half of the missing clones reflect an unresolved V gene, and the others are unexplained. That table is the source of V, J and clone size, and D and trimming were worked out from the DNA. The sample yields 130,000 or so clones; about 93% were counted once. The ten largest make up roughly 4.2% of the sample.

The count of this clone is one. Which antigen it targets is not known. No base quality values were provided; no much bigger clone lies one nucleotide off. Trimming takes 8 bases from V and 4 bases from J, and the germline ends sit 10 bases apart. The CDR3 contains 12 residues, cysteine and phenylalanine counted. Only the CDR3 DNA stays, 36 bases, in frame from base 1. CDR1 is given as MNHEY and CDR2 as SVGAGI, both from the germline V gene. The time point tag for this specimen amounts to: about 28 days (+/-7) after the second vaccine dose. Reading the label with the study, this specimen's treatment or condition is: meningococcal conjugate vaccine given as trial control. Vaccinee samples were obtained from the UK trials COV001 and COV002, which included a single-blind randomized controlled phase 2/3 trial of AZD1222 (ChAdOx1 nCoV-19) in healthy adults. Trial participant PBMC samples were collected at day 0 and day 28 after the second dose for TCRbeta chain sequencing.

The clonotype comes from an adult who received the MenACWY meningococcal vaccine as a control. This receptor chain uses TRBV6-5 and TRBJ2-3, with the D segment possibly TRBD1 or TRBD2, each aligning over 5 bases. The specimen was peripheral blood, collected 28 days after the second dose of the MenACWY control vaccine. In nucleotides, the sequence is TGTGCCAGCGGGGCCGGGGCAGATACGCAGTATTTT. Its protein is CASGAGADTQYF.